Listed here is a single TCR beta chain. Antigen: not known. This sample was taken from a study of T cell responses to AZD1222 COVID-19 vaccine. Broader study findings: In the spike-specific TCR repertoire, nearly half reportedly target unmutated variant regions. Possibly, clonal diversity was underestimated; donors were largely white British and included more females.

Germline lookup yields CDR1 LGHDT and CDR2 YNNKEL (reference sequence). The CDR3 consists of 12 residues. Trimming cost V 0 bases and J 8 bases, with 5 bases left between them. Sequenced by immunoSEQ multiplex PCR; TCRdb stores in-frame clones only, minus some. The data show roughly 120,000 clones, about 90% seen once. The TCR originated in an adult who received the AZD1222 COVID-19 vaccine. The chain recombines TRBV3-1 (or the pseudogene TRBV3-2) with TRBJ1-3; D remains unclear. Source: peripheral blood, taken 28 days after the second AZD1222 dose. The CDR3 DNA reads TGTGCCAGCAGCCAAGATCCCGACACCATATATTTT. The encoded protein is CASSQDPDTIYF.